The source of this T cell receptor beta chain is a study of CD8 T cells in Susac syndrome. Whole-study results and caveats: An acknowledgment was made by the study that its TCR sequencing and HLA analysis involved relatively few individuals.

Note on this clonotype: Its specificity is not known.

Random-hexamer reverse transcription was applied to about 0.5 to 1 ug RNA. TCRdb re-called the immunoSEQ multiplex PCR reads with MiXCR, one entry per CDR3 protein. This sample carries about 84,000 distinct CDR3 sequences, over 80% of them seen once, and the ten largest clones take 0.25% to 0.4%. The germline V gene encodes CDR1 MNHEY and CDR2 SMNVEV (reference sequence). This CDR3 contains 14 residues. Trimming pared 1 base from V and 7 bases from J, leaving 10 bases between. CD8+ and CD4+ T cells from blood underwent TCR beta sequencing. Negative isolation was applied to CD8+ and CD4+ T cells, and FACS enrichment was applied to TEMRA cells.

The sequence was obtained from a human donor in good health. V usage is TRBV27 and J usage is TRBJ1-4; D remains ambiguous. The sequenced material came from CD8+ T cells from PBMCs. The CDR3: CASSLYYGVEKLFF. CDR3 sequence (DNA): TGTGCCAGCAGTTTATATTATGGAGTTGAAAAACTGTTTTTT.